The entry that follows covers one T cell receptor (beta chain) sequence. Its matching antigen is unknown. This record belongs to a study of T cells in Graves' hyperthyroidism and ophthalmopathy. CDR3 length: 13 residues. Germline values: CDR1 DFQATT, CDR2 SNEGSKA (reference sequence). Trimming removed 4 bases from V and 2 bases from J; junction bases left unmatched: 3. A Clinical Activity Score of at least 3, a NOSPECS grade of at least 4 and a duration under 3 months were recorded in the ophthalmopathy patients. Uncontrolled infection, other autoimmune disease, pregnancy or lactation led to exclusion. Study-level points and caveats: Blood also contained most expanded thyroid clonotypes above 0.001.

Researchers took RNA transcripts and amplified the TCR beta CDR3 regions from them. The TCR CDR3 first-round RT-PCR relied on the HTBI primer set. MiXCR was run by TCRdb on the multiplex PCR reads, yielding one entry per CDR3 protein. The table lists 300,000 to 450,000 distinct CDR3 sequences, 14% of them singletons, with about 18% in the top ten. V and J are TRBV20-1 and TRBJ2-3; the match to TRBD1 covers 7 bases. This sequence was found in a woman aged 25-40 years with Graves' ophthalmopathy. Sequencing used blood. CDR3 sequence (DNA): TGCAGTGCTAACGACAGGGACACAGATACGCAGTATTTT. Amino acid sequence: CSANDRDTDTQYF.